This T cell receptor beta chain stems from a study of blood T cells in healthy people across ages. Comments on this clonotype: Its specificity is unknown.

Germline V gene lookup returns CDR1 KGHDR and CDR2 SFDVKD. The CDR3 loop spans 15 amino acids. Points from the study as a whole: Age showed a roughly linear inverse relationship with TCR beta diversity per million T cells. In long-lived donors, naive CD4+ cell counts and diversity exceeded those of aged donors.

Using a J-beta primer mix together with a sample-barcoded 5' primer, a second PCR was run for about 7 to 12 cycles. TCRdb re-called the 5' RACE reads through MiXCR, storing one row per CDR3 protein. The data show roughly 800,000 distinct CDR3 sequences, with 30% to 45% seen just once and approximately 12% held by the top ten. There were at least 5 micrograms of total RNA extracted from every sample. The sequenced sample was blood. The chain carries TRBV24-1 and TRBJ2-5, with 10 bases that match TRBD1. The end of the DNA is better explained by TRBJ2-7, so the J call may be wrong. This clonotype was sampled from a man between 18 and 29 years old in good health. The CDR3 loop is CATSEAGTGVHEQYF. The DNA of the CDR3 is TGTGCCACCAGTGAGGCCGGGACAGGGGTTCACGAGCAGTACTTC.